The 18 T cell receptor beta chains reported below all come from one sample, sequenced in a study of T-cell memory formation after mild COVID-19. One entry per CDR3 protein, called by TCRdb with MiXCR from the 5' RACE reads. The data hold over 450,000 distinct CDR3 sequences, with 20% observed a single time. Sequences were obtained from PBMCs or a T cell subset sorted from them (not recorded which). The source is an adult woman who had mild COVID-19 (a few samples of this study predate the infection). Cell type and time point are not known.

The CDR3 loop reads CASSEWLAGEYRQETQYF. The CDR3, as DNA: TGTGCCAGCAGTGAGTGGCTAGCGGGAGAGTACCGGCAAGAGACCCAGTACTTC. V usage is TRBV2 and J usage is TRBJ2-5; TRBD2 agrees at 10 bases. Germline V CDR1 and CDR2: SNHLY, FYNNEI. J lost 2 bases, V lost 3 bases, and 12 bases had no gene match. This CDR3 has 18 residues.

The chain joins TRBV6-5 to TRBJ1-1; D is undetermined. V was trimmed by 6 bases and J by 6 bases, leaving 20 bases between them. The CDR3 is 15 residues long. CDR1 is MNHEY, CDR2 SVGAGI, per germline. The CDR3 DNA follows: TGTGCCAGCAGACGGAATACAAACAGTGGCTCTGAAGCTTTCTTT. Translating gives CASRRNTNSGSEAFF.

The CDR3 here is CASSYSWMDVDSESGANVLTF. CDR3 DNA sequence: TGTGCCAGCAGTTACTCGTGGATGGATGTAGACAGCGAGTCTGGGGCCAACGTCCTGACTTTC. The chain uses TRBV6-5 and TRBJ2-6; possibly TRBD1 for D (5 bases). CDR3 size: 21 residues. Per germline, CDR1 MNHEY and CDR2 SVGAGI. V was pared by 0 bases and J by 1 base, with 22 bases between.

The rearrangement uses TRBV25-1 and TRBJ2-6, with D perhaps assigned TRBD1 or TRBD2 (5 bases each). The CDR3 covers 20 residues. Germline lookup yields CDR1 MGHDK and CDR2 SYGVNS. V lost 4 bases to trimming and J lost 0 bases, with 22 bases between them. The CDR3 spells CASSGPFGRDGVSGANVLTF. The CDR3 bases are TGTGCCAGCAGTGGTCCCTTTGGCCGGGACGGAGTCTCTGGGGCCAACGTCCTGACTTTC.

CDR3: CSVRGPGSEQYF. The CDR3 DNA reads as TGCAGTGTCAGAGGTCCAGGGAGCGAGCAGTACTTC. This rearrangement joins TRBV20-1 to TRBJ2-7; D assignment may be TRBD1 or TRBD2 (5 bases each). The germline V gene encodes CDR1 DFQATT and CDR2 SNEGSKA (reference sequence). Trimming shortened V by 7 bases and J by 6 bases, and 16 bases separated the two germline ends. The CDR3 is 12 amino acids.

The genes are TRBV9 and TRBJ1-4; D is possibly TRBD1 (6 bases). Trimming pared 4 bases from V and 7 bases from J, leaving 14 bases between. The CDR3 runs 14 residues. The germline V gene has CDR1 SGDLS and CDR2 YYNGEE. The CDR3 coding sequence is TGTGCCAGCAGCACCAGGGGTGGGCGTGAAAAACTGTTTTTT. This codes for CASSTRGGREKLFF.

The CDR3 reads CASSFIFEGQGLSGELFF. The DNA for the CDR3 is TGTGCCAGCAGTTTTATTTTTGAGGGACAGGGACTGTCCGGGGAGCTGTTTTTT. The chain is built from TRBV12-3 or TRBV12-4 and TRBJ2-2; 9 bases map to TRBD1. The length of the CDR3 is 18 residues. After removal of 3 bases from V and 6 bases from J, the junction contained 14 bases not matched to a gene.

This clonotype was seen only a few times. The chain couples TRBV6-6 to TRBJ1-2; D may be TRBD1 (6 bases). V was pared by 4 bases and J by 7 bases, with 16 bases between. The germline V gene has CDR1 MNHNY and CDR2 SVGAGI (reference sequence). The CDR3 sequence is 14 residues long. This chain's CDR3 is CASSLAGGAGGYTF. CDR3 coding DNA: TGTGCCAGCAGTTTGGCCGGGGGCGCGGGTGGCTACACCTTC.

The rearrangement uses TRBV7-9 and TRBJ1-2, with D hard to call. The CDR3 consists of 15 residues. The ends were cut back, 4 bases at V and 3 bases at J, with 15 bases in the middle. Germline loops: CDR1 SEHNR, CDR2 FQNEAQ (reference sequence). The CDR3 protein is CASSSPGFEYYGYTF. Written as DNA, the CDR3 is TGTGCCAGCAGCTCACCGGGCTTCGAGTACTATGGCTACACCTTC.

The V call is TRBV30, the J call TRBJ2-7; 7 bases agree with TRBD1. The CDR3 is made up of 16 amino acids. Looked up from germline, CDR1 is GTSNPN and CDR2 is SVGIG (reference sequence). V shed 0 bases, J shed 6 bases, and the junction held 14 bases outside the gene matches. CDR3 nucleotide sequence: TGTGCCTGGAGTGTACTTAGGGGGCGCAACCCCTCCGAGCAGTACTTC. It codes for CAWSVLRGRNPSEQYF. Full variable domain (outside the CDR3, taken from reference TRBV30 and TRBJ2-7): SQTIHQWPATLVQPVGSPLSLECTVEGTSNPNLYWYRQAAGRGLQLLFYSVGIGQISSEVPQNLSASRPQDRQFILSSKKLLLSDSGFYLCAWSVLRGRNPSEQYFGPGTRLTVT.

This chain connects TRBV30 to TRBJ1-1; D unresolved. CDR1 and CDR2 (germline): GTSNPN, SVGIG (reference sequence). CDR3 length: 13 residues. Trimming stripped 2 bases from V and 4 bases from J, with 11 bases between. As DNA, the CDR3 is TGTGCCTGGAGTCGAGGCGTGGTCACTGAAGCTTTCTTT. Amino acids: CAWSRGVVTEAFF. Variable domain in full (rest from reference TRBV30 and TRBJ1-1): SQTIHQWPATLVQPVGSPLSLECTVEGTSNPNLYWYRQAAGRGLQLLFYSVGIGQISSEVPQNLSASRPQDRQFILSSKKLLLSDSGFYLCAWSRGVVTEAFFGQGTRLTVV.

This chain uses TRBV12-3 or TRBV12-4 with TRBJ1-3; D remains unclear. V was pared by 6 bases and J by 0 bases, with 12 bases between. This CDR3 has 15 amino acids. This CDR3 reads CASSGRHVSGNTIYF. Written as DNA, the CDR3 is TGTGCCAGCAGCGGACGGCACGTCTCTGGAAACACCATATATTTT.

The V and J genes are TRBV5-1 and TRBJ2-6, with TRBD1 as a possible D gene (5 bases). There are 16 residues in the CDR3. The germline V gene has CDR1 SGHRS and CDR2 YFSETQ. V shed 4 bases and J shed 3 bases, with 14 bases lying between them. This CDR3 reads CASSLGQGFGANVLTF. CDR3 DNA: TGCGCCAGCAGCCTAGGGCAGGGCTTTGGGGCCAACGTCCTGACTTTC.

In DNA, the CDR3 is TGTGCCAGCACGGAGACAGGGGGCACAGATACGCAGTATTTT. This sequence encodes CASTETGGTDTQYF. The chain links TRBV2 to TRBJ2-3; 8 nucleotides agree with TRBD1. The germline CDR1 and CDR2 sequences are SNHLY and FYNNEI. This CDR3 comprises 14 residues. Losses at the gene ends were 7 bases for V and 1 base for J; bases not matched to a gene: 4.

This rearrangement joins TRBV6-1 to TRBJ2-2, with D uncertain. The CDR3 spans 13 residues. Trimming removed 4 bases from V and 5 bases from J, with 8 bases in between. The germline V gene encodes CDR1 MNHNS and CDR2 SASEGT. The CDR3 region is CASSGWETGELFF. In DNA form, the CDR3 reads TGTGCCAGCAGTGGTTGGGAAACCGGGGAGCTGTTTTTT.

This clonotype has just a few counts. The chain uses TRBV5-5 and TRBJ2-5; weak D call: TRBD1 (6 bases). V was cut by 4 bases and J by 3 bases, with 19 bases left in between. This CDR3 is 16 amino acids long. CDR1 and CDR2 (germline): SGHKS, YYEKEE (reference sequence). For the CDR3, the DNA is TGTGCCAGCAGCCAGGGACAACCCGTGGAGGAAGAGACCCAGTACTTC. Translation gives CASSQGQPVEEETQYF.

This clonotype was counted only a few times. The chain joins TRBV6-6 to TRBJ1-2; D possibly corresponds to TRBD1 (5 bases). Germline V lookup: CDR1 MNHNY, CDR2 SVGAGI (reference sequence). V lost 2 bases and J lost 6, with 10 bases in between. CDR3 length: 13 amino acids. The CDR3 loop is CASSYTRGDGYTF. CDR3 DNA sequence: TGTGCCAGCAGTTACACGAGGGGTGATGGCTACACCTTC.

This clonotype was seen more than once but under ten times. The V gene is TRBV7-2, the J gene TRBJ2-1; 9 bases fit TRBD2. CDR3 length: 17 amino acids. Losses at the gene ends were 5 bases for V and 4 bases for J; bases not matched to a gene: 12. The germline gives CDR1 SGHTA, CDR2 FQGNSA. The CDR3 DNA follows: TGTGCCAGCAGCCCCAGTGGGCTAGCGGGGCGTTACAATGAGCAGTTCTTC. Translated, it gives CASSPSGLAGRYNEQFF.